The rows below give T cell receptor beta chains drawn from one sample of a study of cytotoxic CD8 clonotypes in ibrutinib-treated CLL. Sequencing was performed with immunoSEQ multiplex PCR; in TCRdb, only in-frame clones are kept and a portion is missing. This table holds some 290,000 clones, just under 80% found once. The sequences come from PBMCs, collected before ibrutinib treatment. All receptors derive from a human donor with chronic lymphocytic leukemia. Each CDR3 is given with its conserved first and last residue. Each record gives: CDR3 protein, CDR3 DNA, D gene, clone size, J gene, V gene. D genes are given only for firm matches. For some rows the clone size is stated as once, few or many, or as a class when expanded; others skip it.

CASSFWGQGAGNTIYF,TGTGCCAGCAGCTTTTGGGGACAGGGGGCTGGAAACACCATATATTTT,TRBD1,-,TRBJ1-3,TRBV7-2
CATSRRVSRDLNEQYF,TGTGCCACCAGCAGAAGAGTCAGCCGGGACCTGAACGAGCAGTACTTC,-,-,TRBJ2-7,TRBV15
CASSVASQANTGELFF,TGTGCCAGCAGCGTAGCTAGCCAAGCGAACACCGGGGAGCTGTTTTTT,-,-,TRBJ2-2,TRBV9
CAWRRGGTDTQYF,TGTGCCTGGAGAAGGGGGGGCACAGATACGCAGTATTTT,-,-,TRBJ2-3,TRBV30
CASSLFLAGKQETQYF,TGTGCTAGCAGCTTATTCCTAGCGGGTAAACAAGAGACCCAGTACTTC,TRBD2,-,TRBJ2-5,TRBV7-7
CAITPELAEYNEQFF,TGTGCCATCACTCCGGAACTAGCGGAATACAATGAGCAGTTCTTC,TRBD2,-,TRBJ2-1,TRBV10-3
CASSESVAKNIQYF,TGCGCCAGCAGTGAATCGGTAGCCAAAAACATTCAGTACTTC,-,-,TRBJ2-4,TRBV10-1
CASSSPQSNQPQHF,TGTGCCAGTAGTTCCCCCCAGAGCAATCAGCCCCAGCATTTT,-,-,TRBJ1-5,TRBV19
CASSVGAVSYNEQFF,TGTGCCAGCAGCGTAGGGGCGGTAAGCTACAATGAGCAGTTCTTC,-,-,TRBJ2-1,TRBV9
CASSQIGGGRGVEQFF,TGTGCCAGCAGCCAAATTGGCGGCGGGAGGGGTGTTGAGCAGTTCTTC,TRBD2,-,TRBJ2-1,TRBV14
CASSPRLIIYEQYF,TGTGCCAGCAGTCCGAGACTCATTATCTACGAGCAGTACTTC,-,few,TRBJ2-7,TRBV28
CASSEGGVGETQYF,TGCGCCAGCAGTGAGGGGGGAGTGGGGGAGACCCAGTACTTC,-,-,TRBJ2-5,TRBV10-2
CASSIDSGTSSYNEQFF,TGTGCCAGTAGTATAGATTCGGGGACAAGCTCCTACAATGAGCAGTTCTTC,-,once,TRBJ2-1,TRBV19
CASSFRVYEQYF,TGTGCCAGCAGCTTCCGGGTGTACGAGCAGTACTTC,-,-,TRBJ2-7,TRBV5-6
CASSLGQTYLGETQYF,TGTGCCAGCAGTTTAGGGCAGACCTATCTCGGGGAGACCCAGTACTTC,-,-,TRBJ2-5,TRBV28
CASSLVPGVGANVLTF,TGTGCCAGCAGCTTAGTCCCCGGGGTCGGGGCCAACGTCCTGACTTTC,-,-,TRBJ2-6,TRBV7-9
CASSISGLETQYF,TGTGCCAGTAGTATATCGGGCTTGGAGACCCAGTACTTC,-,-,TRBJ2-5,TRBV19
CASRRDRSGYGYTF,TGTGCCAGCAGAAGGGACAGGTCTGGATATGGCTACACCTTC,TRBD1,-,TRBJ1-2,TRBV6-5
CATSSLKGTVYEQYF,TGTGCCACCAGCAGTCTAAAAGGGACAGTCTACGAGCAGTACTTC,TRBD1,-,TRBJ2-7,TRBV15
CASSLRPSLYNEQFF,TGTGCCAGCAGCCTGCGACCGAGTCTCTACAATGAGCAGTTCTTC,-,-,TRBJ2-1,TRBV7-6
CASSLRGGQGNSEQYF,TGTGCCAGCAGCTTAAGGGGGGGACAGGGGAATTCCGAGCAGTACTTC,TRBD1,-,TRBJ2-7,TRBV7-6
CASSKIPLAGAVSETQYF,TGTGCCAGCAGCAAAATCCCCCTGGCGGGAGCGGTTTCGGAGACCCAGTACTTC,TRBD2,-,TRBJ2-5,TRBV7-9
CASSSTSGYEQYF,TGCGCCAGCAGTTCGACTAGCGGATACGAGCAGTACTTC,TRBD2,few,TRBJ2-7,TRBV10-2
CASSEWGTSAGSRKYF,TGTGCCAGCAGTGAATGGGGGACTAGCGCTGGGTCTAGAAAGTACTTC,TRBD2,-,TRBJ2-7,TRBV6-1
CASSFRQYPRLGAQFF,TGTGCCAGCAGCTTTCGCCAATACCCAAGACTAGGGGCGCAGTTCTTC,-,-,TRBJ2-1,TRBV7-2
CAWRLSREAFF,TGTGCCTGGAGATTGAGCAGGGAAGCTTTCTTT,-,-,TRBJ1-1,TRBV30
CASSQNPSGRNTDTQYF,TGCGCCAGCAGCCAGAACCCTAGCGGGAGGAACACAGATACGCAGTATTTT,TRBD2,-,TRBJ2-3,TRBV4-1
CASSPESSRAAEAFF,TGCGCCAGCAGCCCGGAGTCGAGTCGGGCGGCTGAAGCTTTCTTT,-,-,TRBJ1-1,TRBV5-1
CASSPGTSGSFEQFF,TGCGCCAGCAGCCCCGGGACTAGCGGGAGTTTTGAGCAGTTCTTC,TRBD2,-,TRBJ2-1,TRBV5-1
CASSFDRRVGETQYF,TGTGCCAGCAGCTTTGATAGACGGGTCGGGGAGACCCAGTACTTC,-,-,TRBJ2-5,TRBV7-7
CASSEGARFEGYTF,TGTGCCAGCAGTGAAGGGGCAAGATTCGAGGGCTACACCTTC,-,-,TRBJ1-2,TRBV6-1
CSVGAGEPGGYTF,TGCAGCGTTGGGGCGGGGGAGCCAGGGGGCTACACCTTC,-,-,TRBJ1-2,TRBV29-1
CASSPPPPGGPYNEQFF,TGCGCCAGCAGCCCACCTCCCCCGGGAGGGCCCTACAATGAGCAGTTCTTC,TRBD2,-,TRBJ2-1,TRBV5-1
CASSGLAPSSYNEQFF,TGTGCCAGCAGCGGACTAGCGCCGAGCTCCTACAATGAGCAGTTCTTC,TRBD2,once,TRBJ2-1,TRBV6-6
CASSASGTSGNTIYF,TGCGCCAGCAGCGCGTCAGGGACCTCTGGAAACACCATATATTTT,-,few,TRBJ1-3,TRBV5-1